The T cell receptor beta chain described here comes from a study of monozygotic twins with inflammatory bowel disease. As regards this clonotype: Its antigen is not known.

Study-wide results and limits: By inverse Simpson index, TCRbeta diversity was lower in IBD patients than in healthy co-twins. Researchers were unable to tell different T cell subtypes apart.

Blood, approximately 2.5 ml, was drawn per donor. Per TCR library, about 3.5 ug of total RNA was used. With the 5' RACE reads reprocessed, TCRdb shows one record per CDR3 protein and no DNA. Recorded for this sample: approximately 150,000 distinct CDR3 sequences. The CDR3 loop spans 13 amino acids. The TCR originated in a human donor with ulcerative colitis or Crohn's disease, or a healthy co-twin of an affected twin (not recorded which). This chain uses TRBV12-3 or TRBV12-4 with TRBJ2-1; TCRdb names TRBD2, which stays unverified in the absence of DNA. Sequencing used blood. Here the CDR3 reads CASSLAGGGEQFF.